Presented here are 22 T cell receptor beta chains from one specimen sequenced in a study of T cells in Graves' hyperthyroidism and ophthalmopathy. From RNA transcripts, TCR beta CDR3 regions were amplified. First-round RT-PCR of the TCR CDR3 relied on the HTBI primer set. TCRdb re-called the multiplex PCR reads through MiXCR, storing one row per CDR3 protein. The sample includes about 400,000 distinct CDR3 sequences, approximately 14% of them seen just once. Source material: blood. The receptors were sampled from a woman younger than 45 with Graves' ophthalmopathy.

This clonotype was found many times. V is TRBV20-1 and J is TRBJ2-1; no clear D. Germline CDR1 reads DFQATT; CDR2 reads SNEGSKA (reference sequence). This CDR3 comprises 12 residues. Deletions cut 6 bases from V and 9 bases from J, with 15 bases between. CDR3 sequence (DNA): TGCAGTGCAAGGAGTAACCGGGTTGAGCAGTTCTTC. It yields the protein CSARSNRVEQFF.

This clonotype was counted ten times or more. This rearrangement joins TRBV19 to TRBJ2-1; 7 nucleotides line up with TRBD2. Germline assignment: CDR1 LNHDA and CDR2 SQIVND (reference sequence). The CDR3 loop spans 15 amino acids. V lost 5 bases and J lost 5; bases outside the gene matches: 9. DNA of the CDR3: TGTGCCAGTAGTCCCCAGGCTAGCGGCAACAATGAGCAGTTCTTC. Protein: CASSPQASGNNEQFF.

This clonotype has ten or more counts. The V call is TRBV11-2, the J call TRBJ1-1; D uncertain. The CDR3 loop spans 14 amino acids. Germline loops: CDR1 SGHAT, CDR2 FQNNGV. V dropped 5 bases and J dropped 10 bases, with 20 bases sitting between them. In nucleotides, the CDR3 is TGTGCCAGCAGCCCTCCCGGGCAGTATATCAGAGCTTTCTTT. It codes for CASSPPGQYIRAFF.

This clonotype has only a few counts. The CDR3 is CASSMDGDTDTQYF. The CDR3 nucleotides are TGTGCCAGTAGTATGGACGGAGACACAGATACGCAGTATTTT. The rearrangement links TRBV19 to TRBJ2-3; D not resolved. CDR3 length: 14 amino acids. Per germline, CDR1 LNHDA and CDR2 SQIVND (reference sequence). Trimming stripped 3 bases from V and 2 bases from J, with 9 bases between. Supplemented by reference TRBV19 and TRBJ2-3, the full variable domain reads DGGITQSPKYLFRKEGQNVTLSCEQNLNHDAMYWYRQDPGQGLRLIYYSQIVNDFQKGDIAEGYSVSREKKESFPLTVTSAQKNPTAFYLCASSMDGDTDTQYFGPGTRLTVL.

This clonotype appeared many times. The chain recombines TRBV12-3 or TRBV12-4 with TRBJ2-5; the D gene is possibly TRBD1 (6 bases). The CDR3 consists of 13 residues. V lost 6 bases and J lost 2, with 10 bases in between. The CDR3 nucleotides are TGTGCCAGCAGCAAGGACAGTCAAGAGACCCAGTACTTC. It encodes CASSKDSQETQYF.

The genes are TRBV12-3 or TRBV12-4 and TRBJ2-7; D is unresolved. V lost 6 bases to trimming and J lost 5 bases, with 20 bases between them. There are 15 residues in the CDR3. CDR3 nucleotides: TGTGCCAGCAGCTCCCCTCCAAGTGGTAGTGACGAGCAGTACTTC. It specifies CASSSPPSGSDEQYF.

This clonotype was seen just once. The genes are TRBV6-4 and TRBJ2-1; 13 bases align to TRBD2. V gave up 2 bases and J gave up 8 bases; unmatched junction bases: 3. CDR1 and CDR2 from the germline V gene are MRHNA and SNTAGT. The CDR3 loop spans 15 amino acids. The CDR3 nucleotides read TGTGCCAGCAGTGACACTAGCGGGGGGGTCTATGAGCAGTTCTTC. This encodes CASSDTSGGVYEQFF.

A word on this clonotype: At one end, the junction sequence differs from germline, possibly due to a read error. The gene calls are TRBV5-5 and TRBJ2-7; 7 bases are a match to TRBD1. The germline V gene has CDR1 SGHKS and CDR2 YYEKEE (reference sequence). This CDR3 contains 15 residues. This CDR3 is CASSSYRGAVYDQYF. Written as DNA, the CDR3 is TGTGCCAGCAGCTCCTACAGGGGCGCCGTCTACGATCAGTACTTC.

The chain carries TRBV20-1 and TRBJ1-1; TRBD1 is a possible D gene (5 bases). The germline V gene has CDR1 DFQATT and CDR2 SNEGSKA (reference sequence). The CDR3 loop spans 13 amino acids. The ends were cut back, 3 bases at V and 7 bases at J, with 15 bases in the middle. The CDR3 DNA follows: TGCAGTGCTAGGCGCCAGGGTGGTGGTGAAGCTTTCTTT. Translating gives CSARRQGGGEAFF.

Ten or more counts support this clonotype. This chain links TRBV27 with TRBJ2-1, with D possibly being TRBD2 (5 bases). The length of the CDR3 is 16 residues. Looked up from germline, CDR1 is MNHEY and CDR2 is SMNVEV (reference sequence). Deletions cut 3 bases from V and 0 bases from J, with 12 bases between. The CDR3 here is CASSLGGLSSYNEQFF. As DNA, the CDR3 is TGTGCCAGCAGTTTGGGCGGGCTGAGCTCCTACAATGAGCAGTTCTTC.

This clonotype was recorded at least ten times. V and J are TRBV7-2 and TRBJ1-3; D not resolved. Trimming took off 5 bases at V and 0 bases at J, with 11 bases between the two ends. The CDR3 has 15 amino acids. Germline V lookup: CDR1 SGHTA, CDR2 FQGNSA. The CDR3: CASSRGRTSGNTIYF. DNA for the CDR3: TGTGCCAGCAGCCGAGGACGGACCTCTGGAAACACCATATATTTT.

This clonotype was counted a few times. This sequence joins TRBV20-1 and TRBJ2-5; 9 nucleotides line up with TRBD1. V shed 5 bases and J 4 bases; nucleotides not matched to a gene: 8. Germline V lookup: CDR1 DFQATT, CDR2 SNEGSKA (reference sequence). The CDR3 has 14 residues. The CDR3 spells CSASDRGSGETQYF. CDR3 coding DNA: TGCAGTGCTTCAGACAGGGGGTCCGGAGAGACCCAGTACTTC.

This clonotype was found many times. The chain recombines TRBV30 with TRBJ2-3; D might be TRBD1 or TRBD2, each matching 6 bases. The CDR3 is made up of 16 amino acids. Deletions cut 3 bases from V and 2 bases from J, with 18 bases between. Germline CDR1 and CDR2: GTSNPN and SVGIG (reference sequence). The CDR3 region is CAWSARWGALTDTQYF. In nucleotides, the CDR3 is TGTGCCTGGAGCGCGCGGTGGGGGGCTCTCACAGATACGCAGTATTTT.

This clonotype was recorded many times. The chain carries TRBV18 and TRBJ2-6; D may be TRBD1 (6 bases). The CDR3 is made up of 15 amino acids. Per germline, CDR1 KGHSH and CDR2 LQKENI. With 6 bases removed from V and 4 bases from J, the gap between germline ends came to 13 bases. CDR3 DNA: TGTGCCAGCTCCCACCACAGGGCCGGGGCCAACGTCCTGACTTTC. Its translation is CASSHHRAGANVLTF.

The chain is built from TRBV4-1 and TRBJ2-2; D is ambiguous. Deletions cut 1 base from V and 6 bases from J, with 9 bases between. The V gene's germline CDR1 is MGHRA and CDR2 YSYEKL. CDR3 length: 14 amino acids. CDR3 sequence: CASSQGGFAGELFF. CDR3 nucleotide sequence: TGCGCCAGCAGCCAAGGTGGGTTCGCCGGGGAGCTGTTTTTT.

The rearrangement joins TRBV5-1 to TRBJ2-5; 9 nucleotides agree with TRBD1. Losses at the gene ends were 5 bases for V and 2 bases for J; bases not matched to a gene: 7. The CDR3 length is 15 residues. Per germline, CDR1 SGHRS and CDR2 YFSETQ. The CDR3 sequence is CASRRTGDPQETQYF. In DNA form, the CDR3 reads TGCGCCAGCAGGCGGACAGGGGATCCACAAGAGACCCAGTACTTC.

The sample holds many counts of this clonotype. V gene TRBV15 combines with J gene TRBJ2-3; 9 positions agree with TRBD2. V shed 5 bases, J shed 5 bases, and the junction held 11 bases outside the gene matches. This CDR3 has 16 amino acids. Germline V lookup: CDR1 LNHNV, CDR2 YYDKDF (reference sequence). The CDR3 coding sequence is TGTGCCACCAGCGATCTCGGGAGCGGGGGGCTAGATACGCAGTATTTT. Its translation: CATSDLGSGGLDTQYF.

This clonotype was observed many times. The chain carries TRBV3-1 and TRBJ2-3; 15 bases match TRBD2. Per germline, CDR1 LGHDT and CDR2 YNNKEL (reference sequence). The CDR3 runs to 20 residues. V dropped 2 bases and J dropped 2; count of bases not matched to a gene: 11. The CDR3 region is CASSQLGLAGGPLNTDTQYF. Here the CDR3 DNA reads TGTGCCAGCAGCCAACTCGGACTAGCGGGGGGGCCACTAAACACAGATACGCAGTATTTT.

This clonotype turned up a few times. CDR3 DNA sequence: TGCAGTGCCGGGGACGGGACCTACGAGCAGTACTTC. Its protein is CSAGDGTYEQYF. The genes are TRBV20-1 and TRBJ2-7; D assignment may be TRBD1 or TRBD2 (5 bases each). This CDR3 has 12 residues. V lost 6 bases, J lost 2 bases, and 11 bases lay in between. Germline V gene sequence: CDR1 DFQATT, CDR2 SNEGSKA (reference sequence).

This clonotype has more than one count but fewer than ten. The rearrangement links TRBV29-1 to TRBJ2-7; no clear D gene. The V gene's germline CDR1 is SQVTM and CDR2 ANQGSEA. Trimming cost V 3 bases and J 0 bases, with 6 bases left between them. This CDR3 comprises 12 residues. The CDR3 protein is CSVDVTSYEQYF. The CDR3 DNA follows: TGCAGCGTTGATGTCACCTCCTACGAGCAGTACTTC.

At least ten counts were recorded for this clonotype. This chain connects TRBV20-1 to TRBJ1-5, with 8 bases identical to TRBD1. Looked up from germline, CDR1 is DFQATT and CDR2 is SNEGSKA (reference sequence). The CDR3 length is 17 residues. J was trimmed by 2 bases and V by 0 bases; bases with no gene match: 9. CDR3 DNA sequence: TGCAGTGCTAGAGACGGGACAGGAATGATGGGCAATCAGCCCCAGCATTTT. Amino acids: CSARDGTGMMGNQPQHF.

Many counts were recorded for this clonotype. The chain carries TRBV28 and TRBJ1-2; the D gene is possibly TRBD1 (5 bases). CDR1 MDHEN and CDR2 SYDVKM come from the germline V gene. The CDR3 contains 14 residues. The V end was cut by 3 bases, the J end by 7 bases, with 15 bases between. The CDR3 here is CASSFGVGAVGYTF. The DNA of the CDR3 is TGTGCCAGCAGTTTTGGCGTCGGGGCAGTTGGCTACACCTTC.